This paragraph covers one T cell receptor (beta chain) sequence. Its antigen is unknown. Primers for the PCR totalled 60 Vbeta and 13 Jbeta. The protocol was immunoSEQ multiplex PCR, while the TCRdb copy is restricted to in-frame clones and leaves out a portion. The table includes some 100,000 clones, about two thirds detected once. This sample is part of a study of cytomegalovirus exposure and HLA in healthy donors. Deletions cut 7 bases from V and 7 bases from J, with 16 bases between. Looked up from germline, CDR1 is SGHDN and CDR2 is FVKESK. This CDR3 has 13 residues. Findings and caveats of the study: Reportedly, fewer N-insertions than the approximately 700-donor mean appeared in an Asian-associated ancestry cluster in a later analysis. In a later analysis, common viral pathogens appeared linked to several of the most significant clusters.

This receptor was taken from a woman in her seventies in good health and CMV-seropositive. The chain uses TRBV14 and TRBJ1-1; perhaps TRBD1 as D (6 bases). The sample consisted of PBMCs. The CDR3 spells CASMWGTNGEAFF. The CDR3 DNA is TGTGCCAGCATGTGGGGGACAAACGGTGAAGCTTTCTTT.